The present entry profiles one T cell receptor beta chain with its context. Donors were Caucasian adults residing in Nashville, Tennessee, USA. Naive CD45RA+ and memory CD45RA-negative subsets were split from CD4+ cells. TCRdb's table, derived via immunoSEQ multiplex PCR, lists solely in-frame clones and lacks some. The table lists nearly 1,000,000 clones, around 80% of them singletons. These data originate in a study of shared clonotypes between healthy human individuals. Whole-study context: CD4 naive and CD4 memory each took three plates per donor, while CD8 naive took two and CD8 memory one.

This TCR was sampled from a man aged 18 to 30 in good health. Sequencing input: memory CD4+ T cells sorted from blood. Subset denoted: CD45RA-negative fraction.

This CDR3 reads CASSFIRDTEAFF. DNA of the CDR3: TGTGCCAGCAGCTTTATCAGGGACACTGAAGCTTTCTTT. The chain employs TRBV5-5 and TRBJ1-1; D may be TRBD1 (5 bases). Germline loops: CDR1 SGHKS, CDR2 YYEKEE (reference sequence). The V and J ends lost 2 bases and 3 bases respectively, with 8 bases between them. There are 13 residues in the CDR3.